This T cell receptor beta chain was sequenced for a study of pediatric ulcerative colitis (dated by TCRdb to about 2019). A note on the overall study: Of the ulcerative colitis patients, about 7 had pancolitis and two had left-sided colitis, and histology in every patient was consistent with ulcerative colitis. Nine or ten newly diagnosed, treatment-naive pediatric ulcerative colitis patients and four non-IBD control children each provided paired blood and rectal samples. Using the Pediatric Ulcerative Colitis Activity Index, a couple of patients were classed as having mild disease, several as having moderate disease and three as having acute severe colitis.

Before the diagnostic colonoscopy, none of the ulcerative colitis patients had been given any immunosuppressive medication. Blood was sampled at the same time as the colonoscopy. The Wizard kit (Promega) was used to extract genomic DNA from the blood and intestinal samples. The paper as a whole reports these results and caveats: Features of the rectal repertoire distinguished controls, mild-moderate colitis patients and acute severe colitis patients, and in acute severe colitis rectal diversity was lower because of clonal expansions. Because repertoires came from total lymphocyte DNA, patterns in rare subsets such as regulatory T cells may not be reflected. Significantly higher autologous blood-rectal clonal overlap was found in ulcerative colitis patients than in controls, which suggested increased T cell trafficking to inflamed tissue. For technical reasons, blood samples from a couple of patients gave substantially fewer templates, and these samples were excluded from the blood-rectal overlap analysis. With only four individuals, the healthy control group was small. A couple of rectal CDR3 clonotypes turned up in every ulcerative colitis patient but in none of the controls.

This clone has a handful of counts. The antigen it binds to is not known. No base quality information exists; no much larger clone differs at one position. Through the immunoSEQ TRB Survey service, multiplex V and J primers were used to amplify rearranged CDR3 beta regions from genomic DNA. Survey-level sequencing depth of up to 500,000 reads per sample was used to keep depth equal across samples. The libraries were purified, combined into pools and sequenced with Illumina technology. From the authors' description of their analysis: Productive clonality, sample overlap, pairwise scatters, CDR3 beta length, V/D/J gene usage and productiveness were all assessed with the immunoSEQ online tools. Alongside Shannon and Simpson indices, calculated diversity was computed as the number of unique rearrangements divided by total templates, multiplied by 100. Principal component analysis was performed on Z-score normalized data with the R prcomp function and the ggbiplot package. Morisita's index was used to quantify the clonal overlap between blood and rectum within each subject. TCRdb carries this immuneACCESS record with in-frame sequences only. Its versions omit some clonotypes, under half of them owing to an unresolved V gene in the studies checked, with the rest unexplained. Clone size and V and J calls were adopted from that table, with D and trimming inferred from the DNA. This sample holds under 45,000 clones; roughly 80% were observed only once. Jointly, the top ten make up roughly 24% of the sample.

The sample comprised blood. This TCR was sampled from a girl under 18 with moderate ulcerative colitis.

The CDR3 in this case is CASSLVRAGGAADTQYF. The DNA sequence is as follows: TGTGCCAGCAGCTTAGTGAGGGCCGGCGGTGCGGCAGATACGCAGTATTTT. Here the chain combines TRBV7-9 and TRBJ2-3, with a tentative D gene TRBD2 over 5 matching bases. V and J lose 1 base and 4 bases, and a span of 18 bases separates them. The CDR3, from cysteine to phenylalanine, totals 17 residues. This entry keeps only the CDR3 DNA: 51 bases, framed from base 1. Via the germline V gene (reference sequence), CDR1 is SEHNR and CDR2 FQNEAQ.